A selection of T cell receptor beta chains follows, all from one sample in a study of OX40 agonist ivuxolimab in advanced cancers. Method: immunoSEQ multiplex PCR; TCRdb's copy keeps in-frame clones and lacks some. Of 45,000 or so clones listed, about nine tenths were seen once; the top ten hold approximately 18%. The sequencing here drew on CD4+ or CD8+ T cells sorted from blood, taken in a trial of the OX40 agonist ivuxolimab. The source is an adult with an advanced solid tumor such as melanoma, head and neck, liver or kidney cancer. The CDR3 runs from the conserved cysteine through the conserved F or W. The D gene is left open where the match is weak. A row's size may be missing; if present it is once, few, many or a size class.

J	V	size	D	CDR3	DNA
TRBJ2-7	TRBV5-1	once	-	CASSETEGYEQYF	TGCGCCAGCAGCGAGACTGAAGGCTACGAGCAGTACTTC
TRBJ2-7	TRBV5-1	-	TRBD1	CASSLRSSRGQGIYEQYF	TGCGCCAGCAGCTTGAGGTCGAGTAGGGGACAGGGCATCTACGAGCAGTACTTC
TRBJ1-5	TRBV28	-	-	CASSLFLQGDQPQHF	TGTGCCAGCAGTTTATTCCTACAGGGAGATCAGCCCCAGCATTTT
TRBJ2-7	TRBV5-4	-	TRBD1	CASSSGQSYEQYF	TGTGCCAGCAGCTCGGGACAGTCCTACGAGCAGTACTTC
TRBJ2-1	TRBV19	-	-	CASSIYGSDYNEQFF	TGTGCCAGTAGTATATACGGGTCAGACTACAATGAGCAGTTCTTC
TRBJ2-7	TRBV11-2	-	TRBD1	CASSKDRVNSYEQYF	TGTGCCAGCAGCAAGGACAGGGTAAACTCCTACGAGCAGTACTTC
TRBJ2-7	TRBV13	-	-	CASSGGGPRYEQYF	TGTGCCAGCTCCGGTGGGGGGCCAAGGTACGAGCAGTACTTC
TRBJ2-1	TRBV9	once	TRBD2	CASSAALAGGHEQFF	TGTGCCAGCAGCGCGGCGTTAGCGGGAGGACATGAGCAGTTCTTC
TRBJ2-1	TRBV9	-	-	CASSVALGGSSYNEQFF	TGTGCCAGCAGCGTAGCTCTGGGCGGCAGCTCCTACAATGAGCAGTTCTTC
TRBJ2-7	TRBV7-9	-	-	CASSLGGRPFEQYF	TGTGCCAGCAGCTTAGGTGGGCGGCCGTTCGAGCAGTACTTC
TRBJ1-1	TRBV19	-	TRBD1	CASSPWTGYMNTEAFF	TGTGCCAGTAGTCCTTGGACAGGATACATGAACACTGAAGCTTTCTTT
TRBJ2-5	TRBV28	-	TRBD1	CASSHRDRDYRETQYF	TGTGCCAGCAGCCACCGGGACAGGGACTACCGAGAGACCCAGTACTTC
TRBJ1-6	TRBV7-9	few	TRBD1	CASSPDRGFSPLHF	TGTGCCAGCAGCCCGGACAGGGGGTTTTCACCCCTCCACTTT
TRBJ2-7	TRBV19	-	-	CASRDRYYEQYF	TGTGCCAGTAGGGACCGCTACTACGAGCAGTACTTC
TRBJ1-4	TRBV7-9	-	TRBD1	CASRKTGVYEKLFF	TGTGCCAGCAGGAAGACAGGGGTTTACGAAAAACTGTTTTTT
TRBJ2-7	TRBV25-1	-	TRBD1	CASTSSGTGKNEQYF	TGTGCCAGCACATCATCCGGGACAGGGAAGAACGAGCAGTACTTC
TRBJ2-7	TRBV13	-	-	CASSRSRGEQYF	TGTGCCAGCAGCCGATCCCGGGGGGAGCAGTACTTC
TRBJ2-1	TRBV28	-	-	CASSFGYNEQFF	TGTGCCAGCAGTTTCGGCTACAATGAGCAGTTCTTC